This entry describes one T cell receptor (beta chain). Other DNA sequences in this specimen translate into the identical CDR3. This sample was taken from a study of cytomegalovirus exposure and HLA in healthy donors. Study background: Ancestry clustering placed roughly 86% of roughly 400 genotyped donors in the Caucasian-associated cluster.

The CDR3 runs to 11 residues. Germline-derived CDR1 and CDR2 are SGHNT and YENEEA. Trimming removed 2 bases from V and 6 bases from J, with 5 bases in between. Amplification used 60 Vbeta primers and 13 Jbeta primers. Assay: immunoSEQ multiplex PCR; the TCRdb copy retains only in-frame clones and omits some. Here the sample spans approximately 160,000 clones, 80% being singletons. The chain has TRBV11-3 and TRBJ2-7; TRBD2 is a possible D gene (5 bases). Source material: PBMCs. The receptor comes from a human donor in good health. The chain's CDR3 is CASSLTSEQYF. The CDR3 DNA reads as TGTGCCAGCAGCTTAACTAGCGAGCAGTACTTC. Using reference TRBV11-3 and TRBJ2-7 for the parts outside the CDR3, the full variable domain is EAGVVQSPRYKIIEKKQPVAFWCNPISGHNTLYWYLQNLGQGPELLIRYENEEAVDDSQLPKDRFSAERLKGVDSTLKIQPAELGDSAVYLCASSLTSEQYFGPGTRLTVT.